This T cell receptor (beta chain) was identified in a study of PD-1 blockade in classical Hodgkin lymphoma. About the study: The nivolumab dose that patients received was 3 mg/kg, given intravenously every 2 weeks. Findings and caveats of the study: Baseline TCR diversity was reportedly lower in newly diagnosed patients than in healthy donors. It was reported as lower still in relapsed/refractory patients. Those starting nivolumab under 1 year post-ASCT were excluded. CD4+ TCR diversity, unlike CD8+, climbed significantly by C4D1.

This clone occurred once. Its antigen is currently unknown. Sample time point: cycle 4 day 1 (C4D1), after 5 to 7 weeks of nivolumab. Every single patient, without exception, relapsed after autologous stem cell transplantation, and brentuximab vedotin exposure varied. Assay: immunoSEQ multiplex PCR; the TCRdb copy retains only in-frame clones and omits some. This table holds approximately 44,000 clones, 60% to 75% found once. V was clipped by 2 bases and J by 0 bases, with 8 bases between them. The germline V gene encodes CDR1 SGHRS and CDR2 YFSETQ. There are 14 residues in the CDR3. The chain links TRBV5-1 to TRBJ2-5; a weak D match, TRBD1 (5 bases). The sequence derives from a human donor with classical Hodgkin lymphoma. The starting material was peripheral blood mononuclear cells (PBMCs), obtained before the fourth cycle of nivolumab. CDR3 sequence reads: CASSFPGYQETQYF. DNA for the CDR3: TGCGCCAGCAGCTTTCCAGGGTACCAAGAGACCCAGTACTTC.